Listed here are 21 T cell receptor beta chains from one sample, sequenced in a study of blood T cell repertoires in COVID-19. The table came from immunoSEQ multiplex PCR; TCRdb's copy has only in-frame clones and leaves some out. The profile shows about 220,000 clones, 65% to 90% of them singletons. Material: peripheral blood. The source is an older woman with acute or convalescent COVID-19.

The CDR3 spells CASNLEGYSLYGYTF. CDR3 bases: TGTGCCAGCAATCTCGAGGGCTATTCACTCTATGGCTACACCTTC. The chain couples TRBV2 to TRBJ1-2; D is ambiguous. With 7 bases removed from V and 4 bases from J, the gap between germline ends came to 19 bases. CDR1 and CDR2 from the germline V gene are SNHLY and FYNNEI. This CDR3 has 15 amino acids.

The V call is TRBV5-4, the J call TRBJ2-5; 7 bases align to TRBD1. In germline, CDR1 is SGHNT, CDR2 YYREEE (reference sequence). Trimming cost V 3 bases and J 14 bases; bases outside gene matches: 10. The CDR3 length is 12 residues. This chain's CDR3 is CASSSTGTFSYF. DNA for the CDR3: TGTGCCAGCAGCTCGACAGGGACCTTCTCTTACTTC.

The chain combines TRBV14 with TRBJ2-3; the D gene is possibly TRBD2 (5 bases). Deletions cut 2 bases from V and 1 base from J, with 10 bases between. This CDR3 comprises 15 residues. Germline CDR1 is SGHDN and CDR2 is FVKESK. The CDR3 loop reads CASSQQAAGTDTQYF. CDR3 sequence (DNA): TGTGCCAGCAGCCAACAAGCAGCGGGCACAGATACGCAGTATTTT.

The gene calls are TRBV5-4 and TRBJ1-5; TRBD1 aligns across 9 bases. The trim removed 4 bases at V and 4 bases at J, leaving 6 bases unmatched. Germline loops: CDR1 SGHNT, CDR2 YYREEE (reference sequence). The CDR3 runs 15 residues. Here the CDR3 reads CASSETGTGNQPQHF. CDR3 DNA: TGTGCCAGCAGCGAGACCGGGACAGGGAATCAGCCCCAGCATTTT.

V gene TRBV19 combines with J gene TRBJ1-1; D might be TRBD1 (6 bases). Deletions cut 8 bases from V and 1 base from J, with 17 bases between. The CDR3 is made up of 15 amino acids. Looked up from germline, CDR1 is LNHDA and CDR2 is SQIVND (reference sequence). CDR3 amino acids: CASSLSEQGNTEAFF. Written as DNA, the CDR3 is TGTGCCAGTTCACTGTCCGAACAGGGGAACACTGAAGCTTTCTTT.

This clone was observed many times. The chain links TRBV4-1 to TRBJ1-4, with TRBD1 matching 7 bases. Per the germline V gene, CDR1 is MGHRA and CDR2 is YSYEKL. This CDR3 contains 13 residues. V lost 4 bases to trimming and J lost 5 bases; unmatched junction nucleotides: 1. This CDR3 is CASSPQGNEKLFF. DNA of the CDR3: TGCGCCAGCAGCCCACAGGGGAATGAAAAACTGTTTTTT.

V usage is TRBV18 and J usage is TRBJ2-6; D is undetermined. V was shortened by 3 bases and J by 2 bases, with 8 bases between the two germline ends. CDR3 length: 15 residues. CDR1 KGHSH and CDR2 LQKENI come from the germline V gene. The chain's CDR3 is CASSPGIAGANVLTF. Here the CDR3 DNA reads TGTGCCAGCTCACCGGGCATAGCTGGGGCCAACGTCCTGACTTTC.

The count of this clone is one. The chain employs TRBV6-5 and TRBJ2-3; weak D call: TRBD1 (6 bases). Between the trimmed V and J ends, which lost 2 bases and 5 bases, there was a span of 14 bases. CDR1 and CDR2 from the germline V gene are MNHEY and SVGAGI. This CDR3 spans 15 amino acids. In DNA, the CDR3 is TGTGCCAGCAGTTACGGTGGGGGCGGCCGAGATACGCAGTATTTT. Translation gives CASSYGGGGRDTQYF.

The chain is built from TRBV2 and TRBJ2-7, with D uncertain. The germline V gene has CDR1 SNHLY and CDR2 FYNNEI. The ends were cut back, 4 bases at V and 6 bases at J, with 10 bases in the middle. The CDR3 sequence is 12 residues long. CDR3 loop: CASSGLASEQYF. In nucleotides, the CDR3 is TGTGCCAGCAGTGGTCTCGCCAGCGAGCAGTACTTC.

The J gene is TRBJ2-4, the V gene TRBV28, with 10 bases matching TRBD2. The CDR3 spans 15 residues. Germline V lookup: CDR1 MDHEN, CDR2 SYDVKM. With V trimmed by 4 bases and J by 6 bases, 6 bases remained unmatched. Here the CDR3 reads CASSSLAGARNIQYF. CDR3 DNA: TGTGCCAGCAGTTCCCTAGCGGGGGCGAGAAACATTCAGTACTTC. Full variable domain (missing parts from reference TRBV28 and TRBJ2-4): DVKVTQSSRYLVKRTGEKVFLECVQDMDHENMFWYRQDPGLGLRLIYFSYDVKMKEKGDIPEGYSVSREKKERFSLILESASTNQTSMYLCASSSLAGARNIQYFGAGTRLSVL.

The CDR3 loop is CASSLGGLNTEAFF. The CDR3 nucleotides are TGCGCCAGCAGCCTAGGGGGCCTTAACACTGAAGCTTTCTTT. The chain links TRBV10-1 to TRBJ1-1, with 7 bases fitting TRBD1. The J segment lost 2 bases and the V segment lost 6 bases, leaving 6 bases of the junction unmatched. CDR1 and CDR2 from the germline V gene are WNHNN and SYGVQD (reference sequence). CDR3 length equals 14 residues.

The chain combines TRBV5-4 with TRBJ1-4; TRBD1 aligns across 11 bases. Germline V lookup: CDR1 SGHNT, CDR2 YYREEE (reference sequence). The CDR3 spans 16 residues. Trimming removed 4 bases from V and 7 bases from J; junction bases left unmatched: 9. The DNA for the CDR3 is TGTGCCAGCAGCGGTGGACAGGGGGCAAGGAGTGAAAAACTGTTTTTT. It codes for CASSGGQGARSEKLFF. The full variable domain, its missing parts supplied by reference TRBV5-4 and TRBJ1-4, is ETGVTQSPTHLIKTRGQQVTLRCSSQSGHNTVSWYQQALGQGPQFIFQYYREEENGRGNFPPRFSGLQFPNYSSELNVNALELDDSALYLCASSGGQGARSEKLFFGSGTQLSVL.

This chain links TRBV7-9 with TRBJ1-1; possible D gene TRBD1, 6 bases. The CDR3 has 15 residues. V lost 5 bases and J 1 base, leaving 14 bases between the germline ends. Germline V gene lookup returns CDR1 SEHNR and CDR2 FQNEAQ (reference sequence). The CDR3 here is CASSTPGAQNTEAFF. The CDR3 nucleotides read TGTGCCAGCAGCACACCAGGGGCCCAGAACACTGAAGCTTTCTTT.

This chain connects TRBV3-1 (or the pseudogene TRBV3-2) to TRBJ1-3; D is uncertain. V was clipped by 4 bases and J by 0 bases, with 10 bases between them. Looked up from germline, CDR1 is LGHDT and CDR2 is YNNKEL (reference sequence). The CDR3 covers 15 residues. The CDR3 protein is CASSRSDFSGNTIYF. CDR3 DNA: TGTGCCAGCAGCCGCTCGGACTTCTCTGGAAACACCATATATTTT.

The V gene is TRBV5-4, the J gene TRBJ1-1, with 8 bases aligning to TRBD1. This CDR3 comprises 16 residues. Per the germline V gene, CDR1 is SGHNT and CDR2 is YYREEE (reference sequence). J lost 3 bases, V lost 4 bases, and 11 bases had no gene match. The CDR3 bases are TGTGCCAGCAGCGTACAGGGGGGATCGGTCTACACTGAAGCTTTCTTT. This encodes CASSVQGGSVYTEAFF. Full variable domain (remainder filled in from reference TRBV5-4 and TRBJ1-1): ETGVTQSPTHLIKTRGQQVTLRCSSQSGHNTVSWYQQALGQGPQFIFQYYREEENGRGNFPPRFSGLQFPNYSSELNVNALELDDSALYLCASSVQGGSVYTEAFFGQGTRLTVV.

To note about this clone: One end of the junction does not line up with germline, which may come from a read error. The rearrangement uses TRBV7-7 and TRBJ2-1, with TRBD1 matching over 9 bases. The CDR3 has 13 residues. Germline V gene data show CDR1 as SSHAT and CDR2 as FNYEAQ (reference sequence). The CDR3 loop reads CASSLDRGSEQFF. For the CDR3, the DNA is TGTGCTAGCAGCTTGGACAGGGGCAGCGAGCAGTTCTTC. Complete variable domain (other parts from reference TRBV7-7 and TRBJ2-1): GAGVSQSPRYKVTKRGQDVTLRCDPISSHATLYWYQQALGQGPEFLTYFNYEAQPDKSGLPSDRFSAERPEGSISTLTIQRTEQRDSAMYRCASSLDRGSEQFFGPGTRLTVL.

The rearrangement joins TRBV18 to TRBJ1-4; no clear D gene. Germline V CDR1 and CDR2: KGHSH, LQKENI. V lost 0 bases to trimming and J lost 7 bases, with 9 bases between them. CDR3 length: 14 amino acids. CDR3: CASSPPGQAEKLFF. CDR3 nucleotide sequence: TGTGCCAGCTCACCACCTGGGCAGGCTGAAAAACTGTTTTTT.

V is TRBV3-1 (or the pseudogene TRBV3-2) and J is TRBJ1-3, with D tentatively TRBD1 (5 bases). The germline V gene has CDR1 LGHDT and CDR2 YNNKEL (reference sequence). This CDR3 has 14 residues. V lost 1 base and J lost 4, with 8 bases in between. The CDR3 protein is CASSQGRVGNTIYF. DNA of the CDR3: TGTGCCAGCAGCCAAGGCAGGGTCGGAAACACCATATATTTT.

The V gene is TRBV3-1 (or the pseudogene TRBV3-2), the J gene TRBJ1-1, with 7 bases lining up with TRBD1. CDR1 is LGHDT and CDR2 is YNNKEL in the germline V gene (reference sequence). V shed 3 bases, J shed 6 bases, and the junction held 4 bases outside the gene matches. The CDR3 consists of 13 residues. The CDR3 loop is CASSQAGGPEAFF. The CDR3 DNA follows: TGTGCCAGCAGCCAGGCAGGGGGGCCTGAAGCTTTCTTT.

This clone was counted a few times. V usage is TRBV2 and J usage is TRBJ1-2; tentative D call: TRBD1 (6 bases). The CDR3 runs 14 residues. Trimming shortened V by 2 bases and J by 4 bases, and 11 bases separated the two germline ends. Germline CDR1 and CDR2: SNHLY and FYNNEI. This CDR3 reads CASSEPGGAYGYTF. The CDR3, as DNA: TGTGCCAGCAGTGAACCCGGGGGGGCCTATGGCTACACCTTC.

The chain is built from TRBV5-1 and TRBJ1-4; D is ambiguous. CDR1 is SGHRS and CDR2 is YFSETQ in the germline V gene. The CDR3 sequence is 13 residues long. Trimming cost V 0 bases and J 8 bases, with 8 bases left between them. The CDR3 is CASSLGSVEKLFF. The CDR3 DNA is TGCGCCAGCAGCTTGGGGAGCGTCGAAAAACTGTTTTTT.